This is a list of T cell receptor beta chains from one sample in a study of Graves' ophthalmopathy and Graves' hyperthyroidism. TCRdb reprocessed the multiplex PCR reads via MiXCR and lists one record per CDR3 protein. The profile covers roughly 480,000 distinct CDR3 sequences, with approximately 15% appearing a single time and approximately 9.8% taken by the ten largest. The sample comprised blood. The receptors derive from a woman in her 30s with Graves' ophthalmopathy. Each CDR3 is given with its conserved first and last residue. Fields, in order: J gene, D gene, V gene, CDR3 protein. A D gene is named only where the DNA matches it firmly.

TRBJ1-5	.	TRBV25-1	CASIARAQHF
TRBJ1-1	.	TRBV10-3	CAISEMAGNSLAFF
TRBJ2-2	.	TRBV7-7	CASSQNFGELFF
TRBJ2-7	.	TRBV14	CASSPRTALYSYEQYF
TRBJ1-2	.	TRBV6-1	CASSEDVRYYGYTF
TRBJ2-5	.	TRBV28	CASSIKRGSQTQYF
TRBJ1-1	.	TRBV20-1	CSAEGWGQEGEAFF
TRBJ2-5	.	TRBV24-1	CATSASGETQYF
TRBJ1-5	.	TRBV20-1	CSAPMSGPGNQPQHF
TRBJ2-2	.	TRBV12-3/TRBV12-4	CASSAAGANTGELCF
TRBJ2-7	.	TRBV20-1	CSARRGPSLEQYF
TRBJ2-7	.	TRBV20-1	CSALERGGSYEQYF
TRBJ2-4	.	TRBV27	CASATGIQTKNIQYF
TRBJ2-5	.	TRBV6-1	CASSEAEGTQYF
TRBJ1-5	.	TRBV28	CASSLPHRVGLYQPQHF
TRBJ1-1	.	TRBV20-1	CSARVWSNTEAFF
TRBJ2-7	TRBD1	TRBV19	CASSSDRGHSYEQYF
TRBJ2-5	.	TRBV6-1	CASSEVLTETQYF
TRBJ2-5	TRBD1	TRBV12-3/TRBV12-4	CASSRTGGETQYF
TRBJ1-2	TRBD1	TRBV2	CASRFAPTGPDGYTF
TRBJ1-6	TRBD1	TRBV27	CASSSQGAGNSPLHF
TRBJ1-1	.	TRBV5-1	CASSLSWTASSMNTEAFF
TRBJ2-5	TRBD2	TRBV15	CATSRAWGGLAGETQYF
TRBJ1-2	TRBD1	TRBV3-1	CASSQEGTGGAGYTF
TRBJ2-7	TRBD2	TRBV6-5	CASSYSFASGSYEQYF
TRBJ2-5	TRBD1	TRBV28	CASSFQGTVQETQYF
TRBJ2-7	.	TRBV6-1	CASSEAVQGLAYEQYF
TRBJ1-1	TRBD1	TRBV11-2	CASSFHRGTEAFF
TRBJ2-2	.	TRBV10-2	CASSEGLSGELFF
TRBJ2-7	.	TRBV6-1	CASSPGFNSAYEQYF
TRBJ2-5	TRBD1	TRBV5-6	CASSFGTGGAPAQETQYF
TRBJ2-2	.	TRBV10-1	CASWSDNANTGELFF
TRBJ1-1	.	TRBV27	CASRPNPFGTEAFF
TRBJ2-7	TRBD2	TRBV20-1	CSATPTSGRAGGYEQYF
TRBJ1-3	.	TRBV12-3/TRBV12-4	CASSDFGLFSGNTIYF
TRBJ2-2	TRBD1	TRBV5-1	CASSLVGQGDAGELFF
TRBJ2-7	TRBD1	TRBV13	CASSLVAGGWGEQYF
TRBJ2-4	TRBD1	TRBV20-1	CSARDQMTGVAQYF
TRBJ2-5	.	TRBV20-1	CSASDGQKAQYF
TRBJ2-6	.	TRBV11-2	CASSLPFGGANVLTF
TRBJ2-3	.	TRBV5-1	CASSGSGTDTQYF
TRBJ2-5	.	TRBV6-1	CASSAAPTGPQYF
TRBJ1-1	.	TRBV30	CAWEGGANTEAFF
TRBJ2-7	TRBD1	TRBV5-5	CASSLTTGTGDMRGGYEQYF
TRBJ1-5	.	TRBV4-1	CASSITGPLDQPQHF
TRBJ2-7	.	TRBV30	CAWSGGPREQYF
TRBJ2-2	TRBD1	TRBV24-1	CAPWTGANTGELFF
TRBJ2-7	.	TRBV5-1	CASSLAGGRGQASYEQYF